This entry describes one T cell receptor beta chain. This clone was detected once. The antigen it binds to is not known. No base quality information exists; no much larger clone differs at one position. The sample originates from a study of blood T cell repertoires in COVID-19 (TCRdb year 2020). Study-level background: Samples covering the acute and convalescent phases of COVID-19 were provided by collaborators in the United States, Italy and Spain. The material from the prospective study consisted of cDNA or gDNA derived from T cells, B-cell-depleted T cells, or PBMCs. The dataset comprised deeply sampled blood TCRbeta repertoires from subjects exposed to, actively infected with, or recovered from COVID-19. The repertoires were released in a freely available public database meant as a resource for research on the immune response to SARS-CoV-2. The samples were drawn from two sources: the first 160 participants of the ongoing ImmuneRACE study, and over 950 subjects contributed by 6 global collaborators. Nearly every sample came with metadata listing a de-identified subject ID, COVID-19 status, age in years and sex. HLA class I and class II types, where available, came from metadata supplied by the sample provider rather than from assay-based typing.

CDR3 length: 13 amino acids, cysteine to phenylalanine. Just the 39-base CDR3 DNA is kept, in frame starting at base 1. TCRbeta CDR3 regions were amplified from genomic DNA using the immunoSEQ Assay, a bias-controlled multiplex PCR. The source study handled its data this way. The number of nucleated cells in each sample was estimated by amplification of reference gene primers within the assay. Sequence reads were collapsed and filtered to measure the absolute abundance of every unique TCRbeta CDR3 rearrangement. For each sample, productive Simpson clonality was calculated as the square root of Simpson's diversity index over productive rearrangements. TCRdb took over this immuneACCESS table, retaining in-frame rearrangements with V and J assigned. Such tables are incomplete; in checked studies, under half of the missing clones stem from an unresolved V gene, and the remainder is unexplained. V and J calls and clone size are given by that table; D and trimming were obtained from the DNA. A total of around 210,000 clones appear in this sample, about 82% of them only once. The ten largest clones add up to 0.85% to 0.95% of the sample.

Overall results and qualifications from the work: Clinical and demographic metadata were provided uncurated, with the amount varying by source and participant.

One collaborating source in Seattle enrolled patients while the patients were actively infected and followed the patients over time throughout the course of disease. Whole blood was collected in K2EDTA tubes by collaborating institutions according to the institutions' own protocols. For TCRbeta analysis, collaborator samples were shipped as frozen whole blood, as isolated PBMCs, or as DNA extracted from either sample type. The sequencing sample was made of peripheral blood. The origin of this receptor is a man aged 60 to 69 with COVID-19, enrolled during active disease. This chain is built from TRBV12-3 or TRBV12-4 and TRBJ1-6, with an unclear D gene assignment. The sequenced DNA: TGTCTCCGGCGTGCGGCCTATAATTCACCCCTCCACTTT. This gives the protein CLRRAAYNSPLHF.